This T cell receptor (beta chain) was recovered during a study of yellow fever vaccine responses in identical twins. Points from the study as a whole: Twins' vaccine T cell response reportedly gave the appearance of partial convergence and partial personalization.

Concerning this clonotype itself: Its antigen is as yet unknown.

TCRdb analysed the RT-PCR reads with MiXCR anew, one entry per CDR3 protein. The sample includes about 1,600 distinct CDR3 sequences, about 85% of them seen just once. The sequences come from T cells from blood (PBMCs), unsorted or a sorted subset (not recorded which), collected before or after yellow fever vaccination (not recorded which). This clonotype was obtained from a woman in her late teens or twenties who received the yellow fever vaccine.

The CDR3 is CASSAGRPNTGELFF. The CDR3 DNA follows: TGCGCCAGCAGCGCGGGACGACCGAACACCGGGGAGCTGTTTTTT. The chain links TRBV5-1 to TRBJ2-2, with D possibly TRBD2 on 6 matching bases. V dropped 4 bases and J dropped 0 bases, with 10 bases sitting between them. Germline-derived CDR1 and CDR2 are SGHRS and YFSETQ. This CDR3 comprises 15 residues. Full variable domain (remainder filled in from reference TRBV5-1 and TRBJ2-2): KAGVTQTPRYLIKTRGQQVTLSCSPISGHRSVSWYQQTPGQGLQFLFEYFSETQRNKGNFPGRFSGRQFSNSRSEMNVSTLELGDSALYLCASSAGRPNTGELFFGEGSRLTVL.